Below, 16 T cell receptor beta chains from the same sample are listed, as sequenced in a study of shared clonotypes between healthy human individuals. Naive CD8 cells, CD45RO-negative and positively selected for CCR7, excluded terminally differentiated effector memory CD45RA+ cells. Profiling relied on immunoSEQ multiplex PCR, and the TCRdb table lists in-frame clones only, not all of them. The profile covers approximately 1.9 million clones, with around 93% appearing a single time and under 2% taken by the ten largest. Material for sequencing was naive CD8+ T cells from PBMCs. All receptors come from a man between 18 and 35 years old in good health. Some clones in this sample may be carry-over from other donors' samples.

This chain links TRBV14 with TRBJ2-2; D may be TRBD2 (5 bases). CDR3 length: 19 residues. The germline gives CDR1 SGHDN, CDR2 FVKESK. V lost 0 bases, J lost 4 bases, and 21 bases lay in between. The CDR3, as DNA: TGTGCCAGCAGCCAAGATCACGGTCCTAGCCCAGTGTTCACCGGGGAGCTGTTTTTT. Protein sequence: CASSQDHGPSPVFTGELFF.

The chain recombines TRBV5-1 with TRBJ2-1, with a weak D call TRBD2 (6 bases). This CDR3 region has 17 residues. Per germline, CDR1 SGHRS and CDR2 YFSETQ. Trimming shortened V by 4 bases and J by 4 bases, and 21 bases separated the two germline ends. This chain's CDR3 is CASSPGGTLEGYNEQFF. CDR3 in DNA: TGCGCCAGCAGCCCAGGAGGGACTCTGGAGGGATACAATGAGCAGTTCTTC.

CDR3 region: CASSLVTGINEKLFF. The CDR3 DNA reads TGTGCCAGCAGTTTAGTGACAGGGATCAATGAAAAACTGTTTTTT. The rearrangement uses TRBV27 and TRBJ1-4, with 7 bases identical to TRBD1. Germline V gene data show CDR1 as MNHEY and CDR2 as SMNVEV (reference sequence). The V gene end was trimmed by 2 bases and the J gene end by 5 bases; junction bases not matched to a gene: 5. CDR3 length equals 15 residues.

V is TRBV7-2 and J is TRBJ2-7, with D tentatively TRBD1 or TRBD2 (5 bases each). Germline CDR1 is SGHTA and CDR2 is FQGNSA. CDR3 length equals 15 residues. Trimming took 3 bases from V and 3 from J, leaving 15 bases between them. Here the CDR3 reads CASSLWDGTGYEQYF. The DNA for the CDR3 is TGTGCCAGCAGCTTGTGGGACGGGACGGGCTACGAGCAGTACTTC.

The rearrangement links TRBV11-2 to TRBJ2-3; perhaps TRBD2 as D (5 bases). The V gene lost 5 bases and the J gene lost 9 bases, with 21 bases spanning the gap. The CDR3 spans 15 residues. Germline values: CDR1 SGHAT, CDR2 FQNNGV. The CDR3 DNA reads as TGTGCCAGCAGCCCAATGGTACGGCTCTGGGAGACGCAGTATTTT. It is translated as CASSPMVRLWETQYF.

This chain joins TRBV27 and TRBJ1-5; possibly TRBD1 for D (5 bases). The CDR3 is 17 residues long. The V end lost 6 bases, the J end lost 0 bases, and 18 bases lay between the germline ends. Germline CDR1 is MNHEY and CDR2 is SMNVEV (reference sequence). The CDR3 is CASRKGAGDYSNQPQHF. The CDR3 bases are TGTGCCAGCAGAAAAGGGGCAGGAGACTATAGCAATCAGCCCCAGCATTTT.

For this clone: Within the sample, other DNA sequences also encode this same CDR3. The chain links TRBV27 to TRBJ1-4, with no clear D. The CDR3 totals 14 residues. The germline gives CDR1 MNHEY, CDR2 SMNVEV (reference sequence). Trimming stripped 3 bases from V and 6 bases from J, with 11 bases between. The CDR3 coding sequence is TGTGCCAGCAGTTTGCGAGGGTGGGATGAAAAACTGTTTTTT. Protein: CASSLRGWDEKLFF.

The chain links TRBV7-9 to TRBJ2-7, with 7 bases that match TRBD1. Germline V gene data show CDR1 as SEHNR and CDR2 as FQNEAQ (reference sequence). The length of the CDR3 is 14 residues. With V trimmed by 4 bases and J by 0 bases, 3 bases remained unmatched. The CDR3 DNA reads as TGTGCCAGCAGCTGGACAGGAGCCTCCTACGAGCAGTACTTC. Encoded protein: CASSWTGASYEQYF.

This clone showed up just once. The rearrangement uses TRBV6-1 and TRBJ1-2; 7 positions match TRBD1. The germline V gene encodes CDR1 MNHNS and CDR2 SASEGT. J gave up 5 bases and V 4 bases, and 10 bases lay outside the gene matches. CDR3 length equals 15 residues. In DNA form, the CDR3 reads TGTGCCAGCAGTGCCGAACCCGGGACAGCATATGGCTACACCTTC. Its translation is CASSAEPGTAYGYTF.

The chain has TRBV29-1 and TRBJ2-7; TRBD1 agrees at 7 bases. Germline loops: CDR1 SQVTM, CDR2 ANQGSEA. The CDR3 has 13 amino acids. Germline trimming cut 6 bases from V and 2 bases from J; bases unmatched to any gene: 7. This chain's CDR3 is CSVIPGQTYEQYF. The CDR3 nucleotides read TGCAGCGTAATTCCGGGACAGACCTACGAGCAGTACTTC.

This chain links TRBV15 with TRBJ2-3; D tentatively fits TRBD1 or TRBD2 (5 bases each). Germline V gene sequence: CDR1 LNHNV, CDR2 YYDKDF (reference sequence). The CDR3 has 15 amino acids. With 4 bases removed from V and 3 bases from J, the gap between germline ends came to 14 bases. The CDR3 sequence: CATSIGAGGTDTQYF. Here the CDR3 DNA reads TGTGCCACCAGCATCGGGGCCGGAGGTACAGATACGCAGTATTTT.

The CDR3 DNA reads as TGTGCCAGCAGTTTATCATCCGGGAGCCAGCCCCAGCATTTT. Protein product: CASSLSSGSQPQHF. The chain recombines TRBV27 with TRBJ1-5, with D hard to call. The length of the CDR3 is 14 residues. Germline-derived CDR1 and CDR2 are MNHEY and SMNVEV (reference sequence). Trimming removed 0 bases at V and 7 bases at J, with 10 bases between.

This clone was seen a single time. This chain uses TRBV11-2 with TRBJ2-7, with 7 positions matching TRBD1. V was pared by 5 bases and J by 6 bases, with 4 bases of the junction left unmatched. The CDR3 has 12 amino acids. Germline assignment: CDR1 SGHAT and CDR2 FQNNGV. CDR3 sequence reads: CASSLNRGEQYF. In nucleotides, the CDR3 is TGTGCCAGCAGCCTCAACAGGGGCGAGCAGTACTTC.

The chain uses TRBV11-2 and TRBJ2-5; no clear D. Near its end, the DNA agrees better with TRBJ2-7, so the J call may be wrong. Germline CDR1 reads SGHAT; CDR2 reads FQNNGV. The CDR3 runs to 16 residues. The CDR3 DNA is TGTGCCAGCAGCTCTAATCCGGGTTTGAGCTCCTACGAGCAGTACTTC. It encodes CASSSNPGLSSYEQYF.

The rearrangement joins TRBV7-9 to TRBJ2-2; D possibly corresponds to TRBD2 (5 bases). Germline V gene sequence: CDR1 SEHNR, CDR2 FQNEAQ (reference sequence). Trimming stripped 11 bases from V and 2 bases from J, with 15 bases between. This CDR3 region has 14 residues. For the CDR3, the DNA is TGTGCCCTGCGAGCGGCCCTCAACACCGGGGAGCTGTTTTTT. Translated, it gives CALRAALNTGELFF.

With respect to this clone: This specimen includes other DNA sequences encoding the same CDR3. V is TRBV5-6 and J is TRBJ1-5; D unresolved. Germline lookup yields CDR1 SGHDT and CDR2 YYEEEE. Trimming took off 0 bases at V and 4 bases at J, with 2 bases between the two ends. This CDR3 is built from 12 residues. CDR3 amino acids: CASSLGNQPQHF. The CDR3 nucleotides read TGTGCCAGCAGCTTGGGAAATCAGCCCCAGCATTTT.